Included here is one TCR beta chain sequence, with context. Its target is not known. Profiled with immunoSEQ multiplex PCR; TCRdb holds only in-frame clones, not every one. Seen here are more than 140,000 clones, 78% observed once, and the top ten hold roughly 9.2%. Every patient was affected by relapse after autologous stem cell transplantation, while exposure to brentuximab vedotin was not uniform. Complete response, partial response or progressive disease constituted the best responses recorded. The CDR3 sequence is 13 residues long. The V and J ends lost 0 bases and 4 bases respectively, with 6 bases between them. CDR1 is MNHNY, CDR2 SVGAGI, per germline (reference sequence). These data are taken from a study of PD-1 blockade in classical Hodgkin lymphoma. Whole-study results and caveats: Reports indicated that newly diagnosed patients had lower baseline TCR diversity than healthy donors did.

Sequences were derived from peripheral blood mononuclear cells (PBMCs), sampled before the second cycle of nivolumab. J is TRBJ1-2 and V is TRBV6-6; D gene uncertain. This TCR was sampled from a human donor with classical Hodgkin lymphoma. The CDR3 protein is CASSYSQSYGYTF. CDR3 DNA sequence: TGTGCCAGCAGTTACTCCCAGTCCTATGGCTACACCTTC.